The 28 T cell receptor beta chains presented below share a single source sample, sequenced in a study of shared clonotypes between healthy human individuals (dated by TCRdb to the early 2020s). To prepare the library, the immunoSEQ multiplex PCR assay was applied. TCRdb took this table from immuneACCESS and kept in-frame rearrangements with V and J called. Such tables lack part of the clones; where checked against another copy, unresolved V genes explain under half of the gap, and the rest is unexplained. This sample holds a few million clones; approximately 90% were observed only once. Roughly 0.13% of the sample is in the top ten clones. Sequencing used naive CD4+ T cells sorted from blood. The sample's cell subset or site, from its label and the paper: CD45RA+ positively selected. Receptor source: a man aged 18 to 30 in good health.

The genes are TRBV4-1 and TRBJ2-3; tentative D call: TRBD1 (5 bases). The CDR3 has 14 residues. The germline V and J ends were trimmed by 0 bases and 1 base, with 5 bases remaining between them. Germline V gene lookup returns CDR1 MGHRA and CDR2 YSYEKL. The CDR3 reads CASSQEQGTDTQYF. CDR3 bases: TGCGCCAGCAGCCAAGAACAGGGCACAGATACGCAGTATTTT.

The rearrangement links TRBV9 to TRBJ2-2; 7 bases align to TRBD2. Trimming took 0 bases from V and 4 from J; bases not matched to a gene: 3. CDR1 is SGDLS and CDR2 is YYNGEE in the germline V gene. The CDR3 is 15 residues long. The chain's CDR3 is CASSVAGTTTGELFF. The CDR3 region has the DNA TGTGCCAGCAGCGTAGCAGGGACTACCACCGGGGAGCTGTTTTTT.

With regard to this clone: Different DNA sequences within this sample yield the same CDR3. CDR3 bases: TGTGCCAGTAGTATTCGGGGCACAGATACGCAGTATTTT. This sequence encodes CASSIRGTDTQYF. The genes are TRBV19 and TRBJ2-3; D remains unclear. V lost 3 bases and J 1 base, leaving 5 bases between the germline ends. The CDR3 runs 13 residues. CDR1 LNHDA and CDR2 SQIVND come from the germline V gene (reference sequence).

The V gene is TRBV30, the J gene TRBJ2-1, with 9 bases lining up with TRBD2. V gave up 0 bases and J gave up 5 bases; unmatched junction bases: 5. Germline V gives CDR1 GTSNPN, CDR2 SVGIG (reference sequence). The CDR3 extends over 15 amino acids. For the CDR3, the DNA is TGTGCCTGGAGTGTGGGCGGGAGGGTTCACAATGAGCAGTTCTTC. Translation gives CAWSVGGRVHNEQFF.

For this clone: Mismatch with germline at one junction end may stem from a read error. The chain employs TRBV13 and TRBJ1-4; 10 bases are shared with TRBD1. In germline, CDR1 is PRHDT, CDR2 FYEKMQ (reference sequence). The CDR3 extends over 15 amino acids. The CDR3 protein is CASSLGTGDQEKLFF. CDR3 coding DNA: TGTGCCAGCAGCCTAGGGACAGGGGATCAAGAAAAACTGTTTTTT.

The chain recombines TRBV7-9 with TRBJ2-1; TRBD2 aligns across 11 bases. V shed 5 bases and J 8 bases; nucleotides not matched to a gene: 11. Germline-derived CDR1 and CDR2 are SEHNR and FQNEAQ (reference sequence). The CDR3 sequence is 16 residues long. The CDR3 protein is CASSRSSGGRRDEQFF. DNA of the CDR3: TGTGCCAGCAGCCGTTCTAGCGGGGGGCGGAGGGATGAGCAGTTCTTC. The full variable domain, its missing parts supplied by reference TRBV7-9 and TRBJ2-1, is DTGVSQNPRHKITKRGQNVTFRCDPISEHNRLYWYRQTLGQGPEFLTYFQNEAQLEKSRLLSDRFSAERPKGSFSTLEIQRTEQGDSAMYLCASSRSSGGRRDEQFFGPGTRLTVL.

The rearrangement uses TRBV30 and TRBJ2-3; 14 bases fit TRBD2. The trim removed 2 bases at V and 5 bases at J, leaving 9 bases unmatched. Per the germline V gene, CDR1 is GTSNPN and CDR2 is SVGIG (reference sequence). This CDR3 has 17 residues. CDR3 sequence: CAWSKTSGGATQDTQYF. The CDR3 region has the DNA TGTGCCTGGAGTAAGACTAGCGGGGGGGCCACTCAAGATACGCAGTATTTT. Looking up the rest from reference TRBV30 and TRBJ2-3 gives the full variable domain: SQTIHQWPATLVQPVGSPLSLECTVEGTSNPNLYWYRQAAGRGLQLLFYSVGIGQISSEVPQNLSASRPQDRQFILSSKKLLLSDSGFYLCAWSKTSGGATQDTQYFGPGTRLTVL.

The chain couples TRBV4-3 to TRBJ1-6; D perhaps matches TRBD1 (6 bases). The CDR3 extends over 14 amino acids. Trimming shortened V by 5 bases and J by 6 bases, and 11 bases separated the two germline ends. Germline CDR1 is LGHNA and CDR2 is YSLEER. In DNA, the CDR3 is TGCGCCAGCAGCGGACAGAACCCTAATTCACCCCTCCACTTT. Translated: CASSGQNPNSPLHF.

The rearrangement links TRBV6-5 to TRBJ2-7, with 8 bases fitting TRBD1. CDR1 is MNHEY and CDR2 is SVGAGI in the germline V gene. The CDR3 has 14 amino acids. The trim removed 5 bases at V and 3 bases at J, leaving 6 bases unmatched. The CDR3 protein is CASSPRDRFYEQYF. As DNA, the CDR3 is TGTGCCAGCAGTCCCCGGGACAGGTTCTACGAGCAGTACTTC.

The rearrangement links TRBV5-4 to TRBJ2-7; D not resolved. The CDR3 covers 15 residues. V was pared by 0 bases and J by 0 bases, with 10 bases between. Germline loops: CDR1 SGHNT, CDR2 YYREEE (reference sequence). In DNA, the CDR3 is TGTGCCAGCAGCTTGGGCGGTGCAGCCTCCTACGAGCAGTACTTC. The encoded protein is CASSLGGAASYEQYF.

This clone showed up just once. The chain carries TRBV5-1 and TRBJ2-5; D remains ambiguous. The V and J ends lost 0 bases and 5 bases respectively, with 11 bases between them. The CDR3 contains 14 residues. CDR1 and CDR2 from the germline V gene are SGHRS and YFSETQ. The CDR3, as DNA: TGCGCCAGCAGCTTGGGACAAGTGAGGGAGACCCAGTACTTC. Its translation: CASSLGQVRETQYF. The variable domain in full, with the rest retrieved from reference TRBV5-1 and TRBJ2-5, is KAGVTQTPRYLIKTRGQQVTLSCSPISGHRSVSWYQQTPGQGLQFLFEYFSETQRNKGNFPGRFSGRQFSNSRSEMNVSTLELGDSALYLCASSLGQVRETQYFGPGTRLLVL.

The genes are TRBV19 and TRBJ2-3; D gene ambiguous. The length of the CDR3 is 15 residues. Per the germline V gene, CDR1 is LNHDA and CDR2 is SQIVND (reference sequence). The ends were cut back, 5 bases at V and 4 bases at J, with 16 bases in the middle. CDR3 sequence (DNA): TGTGCCAGTAGTGCGCTTCGTAGGGCAGCAGATACGCAGTATTTT. Translating it yields CASSALRRAADTQYF.

The chain combines TRBV5-1 with TRBJ2-5; D not certain. Germline V gives CDR1 SGHRS, CDR2 YFSETQ. This CDR3 contains 14 residues. V was cut by 0 bases and J by 5 bases, with 11 bases left in between. CDR3 coding DNA: TGCGCCAGCAGCTTGGCCGGCAGCGTGGAGACCCAGTACTTC. Translated, it gives CASSLAGSVETQYF.

CDR3 in amino acids: CASSLHRKGSPLHF. CDR3 DNA sequence: TGTGCCAGCAGCTTACACCGAAAAGGTTCACCCCTCCACTTT. The V gene is TRBV7-2, the J gene TRBJ1-6; D call uncertain. CDR3 size: 14 residues. Germline V gives CDR1 SGHTA, CDR2 FQGNSA. Trimming shortened V by 2 bases and J by 9 bases, and 11 bases separated the two germline ends.

The chain joins TRBV18 to TRBJ1-4; 9 nucleotides agree with TRBD1. CDR1 and CDR2 from the germline V gene are KGHSH and LQKENI. CDR3 size: 17 residues. The V gene end was trimmed by 3 bases and the J gene end by 4 bases; junction bases not matched to a gene: 9. The CDR3 loop reads CASSPPSGDRDNEKLFF. The CDR3 DNA follows: TGTGCCAGCTCACCCCCCAGTGGGGACAGGGATAATGAAAAACTGTTTTTT.

The V call is TRBV6-5, the J call TRBJ2-7, with 10 positions matching TRBD2. CDR1 MNHEY and CDR2 SVGAGI come from the germline V gene. Unmatched junction bases numbered 3, after V lost 2 bases and J lost 2 bases. The CDR3 has 15 residues. Written as DNA, the CDR3 is TGTGCCAGCAGTTACAGCGGGAGGGCCACCTACGAGCAGTACTTC. This sequence encodes CASSYSGRATYEQYF.

The genes are TRBV18 and TRBJ2-5; 7 positions match TRBD2. The V gene's germline CDR1 is KGHSH and CDR2 LQKENI. This CDR3 spans 14 amino acids. After removal of 3 bases from V and 1 base from J, the junction contained 2 bases not matched to a gene. The chain's CDR3 is CASSPSGIQETQYF. DNA for the CDR3: TGTGCCAGCTCACCGAGCGGGATCCAAGAGACCCAGTACTTC.

V usage is TRBV5-1 and J usage is TRBJ1-2; perhaps TRBD1 as D (6 bases). This CDR3 is built from 15 residues. Germline V gene sequence: CDR1 SGHRS, CDR2 YFSETQ. With 0 bases removed from V and 5 bases from J, the gap between germline ends came to 14 bases. CDR3 sequence: CASSLEGVGGYGYTF. The DNA of the CDR3 is TGCGCCAGCAGCTTGGAGGGGGTCGGAGGGTATGGCTACACCTTC.

The chain combines TRBV4-1 with TRBJ2-7; perhaps TRBD1 as D (5 bases). This CDR3 is 16 amino acids long. The V and J ends lost 0 bases and 3 bases respectively, with 15 bases between them. Germline V gene lookup returns CDR1 MGHRA and CDR2 YSYEKL. The CDR3 here is CASSQEQAQSIYEQYF. DNA of the CDR3: TGCGCCAGCAGCCAAGAACAGGCGCAGAGCATCTACGAGCAGTACTTC.

The chain links TRBV29-1 to TRBJ2-3; D possibly uses TRBD1 or TRBD2 (5 bases each). With 5 bases removed from V and 0 bases from J, the gap between germline ends came to 15 bases. Germline V gives CDR1 SQVTM, CDR2 ANQGSEA. The CDR3 has 15 amino acids. This CDR3 is CSVNELGPSTDTQYF. The DNA of the CDR3 is TGCAGCGTTAATGAACTGGGACCCAGCACAGATACGCAGTATTTT.

The chain links TRBV11-3 to TRBJ1-1, with unresolved D. This CDR3 contains 14 residues. V lost 2 bases and J 0 bases, leaving 7 bases between the germline ends. In germline, CDR1 is SGHNT, CDR2 YENEEA. The chain's CDR3 is CASSLNSLNTEAFF. The CDR3 DNA reads TGTGCCAGCAGCTTAAATAGTTTGAACACTGAAGCTTTCTTT.

The rearrangement links TRBV6-5 to TRBJ1-3; unclear D gene. Germline values: CDR1 MNHEY, CDR2 SVGAGI. The CDR3 has 14 residues. Trimming removed 8 bases from V and 3 bases from J, with 14 bases in between. The CDR3 region is CASVDTGNGNTIYF. As DNA, the CDR3 is TGTGCCAGCGTAGACACGGGTAATGGAAACACCATATATTTT.

The rearrangement links TRBV5-6 to TRBJ1-4; D is unclear. Germline CDR1 SGHDT, CDR2 YYEEEE. Trimming left V 1 base short and J 8 bases short, with 9 bases between. The CDR3 is 13 residues long. Written as DNA, the CDR3 is TGTGCCAGCAGCTTGACAGCCTCGGAAAAACTGTTTTTT. Protein sequence: CASSLTASEKLFF.

The chain combines TRBV25-1 with TRBJ2-5, with 15 nucleotides matching TRBD2. Germline assignment: CDR1 MGHDK and CDR2 SYGVNS. This CDR3 is built from 15 residues. The junction had 2 bases not matched to a gene; V was cut back by 5 bases and J by 4 bases. The chain's CDR3 is CASSRTSGGAETQYF. The CDR3 DNA follows: TGTGCCAGCAGTCGGACTAGCGGGGGGGCAGAGACCCAGTACTTC.

V is TRBV29-1 and J is TRBJ2-5, with D unclear. Germline V lookup: CDR1 SQVTM, CDR2 ANQGSEA. This CDR3 spans 13 amino acids. Trimming took 4 bases from V and 3 from J, leaving 12 bases between them. DNA of the CDR3: TGCAGCGTTGGGGCAGAAGTTAAAGAGACCCAGTACTTC. This codes for CSVGAEVKETQYF.

The chain combines TRBV6-5 with TRBJ2-2; 13 bases are a match to TRBD2. This CDR3 has 15 residues. Germline trimming cut 9 bases from V and 5 bases from J; bases unmatched to any gene: 6. Germline CDR1 MNHEY, CDR2 SVGAGI. For the CDR3, the DNA is TGTGCCAGTACTAGCGGGGGGGCAGGGACCGGGGAGCTGTTTTTT. Residues: CASTSGGAGTGELFF.

The CDR3 DNA follows: TGCGCCAGCAGCAAGGACAGGGGGGTCTACACCGGGGAGCTGTTTTTT. This encodes CASSKDRGVYTGELFF. The chain is built from TRBV4-1 and TRBJ2-2; the match to TRBD1 covers 10 bases. Per the germline V gene, CDR1 is MGHRA and CDR2 is YSYEKL. V dropped 5 bases and J dropped 3; count of bases not matched to a gene: 6. The CDR3 runs to 16 residues.

The rearrangement joins TRBV4-1 to TRBJ2-4; 8 nucleotides line up with TRBD1. The germline CDR1 and CDR2 sequences are MGHRA and YSYEKL. This CDR3 has 17 amino acids. Trimming removed 2 bases from V and 2 bases from J; junction bases left unmatched: 8. The CDR3 DNA sequence: TGCGCCAGCAGCCAACCAGGGGGCGAACAATCCAAAAACATTCAGTACTTC. This gives the protein CASSQPGGEQSKNIQYF.